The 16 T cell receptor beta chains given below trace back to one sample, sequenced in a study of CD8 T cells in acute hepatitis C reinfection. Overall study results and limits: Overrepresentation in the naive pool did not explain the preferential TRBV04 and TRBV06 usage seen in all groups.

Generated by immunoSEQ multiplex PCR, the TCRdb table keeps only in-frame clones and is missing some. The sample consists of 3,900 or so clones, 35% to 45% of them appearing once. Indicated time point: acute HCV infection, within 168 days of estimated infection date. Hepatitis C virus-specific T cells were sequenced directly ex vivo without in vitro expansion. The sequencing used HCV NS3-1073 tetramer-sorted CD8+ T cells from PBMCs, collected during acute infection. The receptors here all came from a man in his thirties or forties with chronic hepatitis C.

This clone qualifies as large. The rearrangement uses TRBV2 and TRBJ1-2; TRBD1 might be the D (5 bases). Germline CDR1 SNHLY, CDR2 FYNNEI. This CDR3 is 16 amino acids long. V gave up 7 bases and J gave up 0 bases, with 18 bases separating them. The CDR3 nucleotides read TGTGCCAGCAATGAGCAGGGATTCGGGGCTAACTATGGCTACACCTTC. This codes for CASNEQGFGANYGYTF.

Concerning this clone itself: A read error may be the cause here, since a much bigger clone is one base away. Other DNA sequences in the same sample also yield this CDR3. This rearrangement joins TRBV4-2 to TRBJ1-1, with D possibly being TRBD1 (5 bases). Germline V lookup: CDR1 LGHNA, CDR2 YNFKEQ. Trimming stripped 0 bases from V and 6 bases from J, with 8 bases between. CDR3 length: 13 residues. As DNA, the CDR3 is TGTGCCAGCAGCCAAGAGTTGGGGGCTGAAGCTTTCTTT. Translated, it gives CASSQELGAEAFF.

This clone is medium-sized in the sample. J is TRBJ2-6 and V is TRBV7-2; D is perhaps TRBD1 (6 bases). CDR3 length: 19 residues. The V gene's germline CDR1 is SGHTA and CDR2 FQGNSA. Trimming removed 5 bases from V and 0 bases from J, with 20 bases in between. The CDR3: CASSPDLQGWGSGANVLTF. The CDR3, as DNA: TGTGCCAGCAGCCCCGACCTACAGGGCTGGGGCTCTGGGGCCAACGTCCTGACTTTC.

As DNA, the CDR3 is TGTGCCAGCAGCCAAGATCCGGTGGGTAGCGGGGACTATCGGGAGCAGTACTTC. It encodes CASSQDPVGSGDYREQYF. The chain uses TRBV4-2 and TRBJ2-7; 8 bases fit TRBD2. Germline loops: CDR1 LGHNA, CDR2 YNFKEQ. The ends lost 0 bases at V and 7 bases at J; junction bases unmatched: 17. The CDR3 runs to 18 residues.

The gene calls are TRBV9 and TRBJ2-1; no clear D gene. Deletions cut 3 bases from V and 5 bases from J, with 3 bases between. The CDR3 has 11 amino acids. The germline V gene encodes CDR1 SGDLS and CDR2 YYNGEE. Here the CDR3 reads CASSGNNEQFF. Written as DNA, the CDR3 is TGTGCCAGCAGCGGGAACAATGAGCAGTTCTTC.

The CDR3, as DNA: TGTGCCAGCACCCCGACAGGGAGTGAGCCCGGGGAGCTGTTTTTT. Its translation: CASTPTGSEPGELFF. This chain joins TRBV27 and TRBJ2-2, with TRBD1 identical over 7 bases. V was clipped by 7 bases and J by 6 bases; unmatched bases: 11. Germline lookup yields CDR1 MNHEY and CDR2 SMNVEV (reference sequence). The CDR3 runs 15 residues.

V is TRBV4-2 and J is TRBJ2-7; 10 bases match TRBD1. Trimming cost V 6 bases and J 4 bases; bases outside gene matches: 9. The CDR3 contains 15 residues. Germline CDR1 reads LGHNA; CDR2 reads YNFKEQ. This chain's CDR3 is CASSDVGTGAYEQYF. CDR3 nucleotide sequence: TGTGCCAGCAGTGATGTCGGGACAGGGGCTTACGAGCAGTACTTC.

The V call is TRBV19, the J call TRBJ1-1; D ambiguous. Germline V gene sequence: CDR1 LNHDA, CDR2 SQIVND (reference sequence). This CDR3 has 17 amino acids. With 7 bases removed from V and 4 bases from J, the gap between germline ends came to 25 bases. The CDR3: CASTFNPGLLGPTEAFF. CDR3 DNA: TGTGCCAGTACCTTTAACCCTGGACTGTTAGGGCCCACTGAAGCTTTCTTT.

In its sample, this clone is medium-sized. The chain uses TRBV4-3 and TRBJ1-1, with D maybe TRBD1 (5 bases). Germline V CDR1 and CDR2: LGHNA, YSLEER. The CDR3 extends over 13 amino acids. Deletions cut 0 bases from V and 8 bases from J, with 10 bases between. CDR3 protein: CASSQEVGAEAFF. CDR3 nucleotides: TGCGCCAGCAGCCAAGAAGTAGGGGCCGAAGCTTTCTTT.

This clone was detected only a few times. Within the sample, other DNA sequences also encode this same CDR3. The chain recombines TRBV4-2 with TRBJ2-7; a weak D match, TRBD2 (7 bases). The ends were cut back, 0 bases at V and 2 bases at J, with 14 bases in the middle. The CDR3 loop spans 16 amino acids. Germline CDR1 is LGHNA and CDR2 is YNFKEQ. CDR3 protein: CASSQEGAGAPYEQYF. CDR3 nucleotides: TGTGCCAGCAGCCAAGAGGGCGCGGGGGCCCCCTACGAGCAGTACTTC.

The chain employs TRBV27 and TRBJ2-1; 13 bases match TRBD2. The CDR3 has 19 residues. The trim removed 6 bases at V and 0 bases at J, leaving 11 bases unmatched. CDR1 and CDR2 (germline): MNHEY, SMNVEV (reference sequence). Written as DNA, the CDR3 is TGTGCCAGCAGCCCTACTAGCGGGGGGGCCCAGAGCTCCTACAATGAGCAGTTCTTC. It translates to CASSPTSGGAQSSYNEQFF.

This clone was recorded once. The CDR3 DNA reads TGTGCCAGCAGCTTGGCGAAGGGGCACCCCGCCGAGCAGTACTTC. Translated: CASSLAKGHPAEQYF. The gene calls are TRBV4-2 and TRBJ2-7; TRBD1 is a possible D gene (5 bases). CDR3 length: 15 amino acids. Trimming cost V 5 bases and J 6 bases, with 20 bases left between them. The germline gives CDR1 LGHNA, CDR2 YNFKEQ.

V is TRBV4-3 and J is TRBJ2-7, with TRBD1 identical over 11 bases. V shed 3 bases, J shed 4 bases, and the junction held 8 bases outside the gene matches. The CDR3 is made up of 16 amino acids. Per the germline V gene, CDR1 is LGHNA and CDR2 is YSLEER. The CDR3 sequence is CASSQSGQGAGYEQYF. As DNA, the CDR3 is TGCGCCAGCAGCCAGTCCGGACAGGGGGCAGGTTACGAGCAGTACTTC.

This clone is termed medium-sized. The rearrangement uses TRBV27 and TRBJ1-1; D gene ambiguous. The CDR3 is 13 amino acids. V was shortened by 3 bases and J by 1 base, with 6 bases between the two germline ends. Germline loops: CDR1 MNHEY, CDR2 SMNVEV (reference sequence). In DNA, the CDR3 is TGTGCCAGCAGTTTGACCACGAACACTGAAGCTTTCTTT. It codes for CASSLTTNTEAFF.

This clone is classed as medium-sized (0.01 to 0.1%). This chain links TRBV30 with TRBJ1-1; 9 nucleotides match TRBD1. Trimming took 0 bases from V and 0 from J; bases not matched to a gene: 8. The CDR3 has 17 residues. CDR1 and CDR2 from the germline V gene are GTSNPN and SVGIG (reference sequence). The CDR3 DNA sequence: TGTGCCTGGAGTGTAGACAGGGGGACCTACATGAACACTGAAGCTTTCTTT. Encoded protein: CAWSVDRGTYMNTEAFF.

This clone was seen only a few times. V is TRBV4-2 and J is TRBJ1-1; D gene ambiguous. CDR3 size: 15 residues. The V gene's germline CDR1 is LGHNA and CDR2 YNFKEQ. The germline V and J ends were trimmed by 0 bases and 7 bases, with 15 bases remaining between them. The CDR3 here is CASSQEIGYWGEAFF. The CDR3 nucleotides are TGTGCCAGCAGCCAAGAAATAGGGTATTGGGGTGAAGCTTTCTTT.